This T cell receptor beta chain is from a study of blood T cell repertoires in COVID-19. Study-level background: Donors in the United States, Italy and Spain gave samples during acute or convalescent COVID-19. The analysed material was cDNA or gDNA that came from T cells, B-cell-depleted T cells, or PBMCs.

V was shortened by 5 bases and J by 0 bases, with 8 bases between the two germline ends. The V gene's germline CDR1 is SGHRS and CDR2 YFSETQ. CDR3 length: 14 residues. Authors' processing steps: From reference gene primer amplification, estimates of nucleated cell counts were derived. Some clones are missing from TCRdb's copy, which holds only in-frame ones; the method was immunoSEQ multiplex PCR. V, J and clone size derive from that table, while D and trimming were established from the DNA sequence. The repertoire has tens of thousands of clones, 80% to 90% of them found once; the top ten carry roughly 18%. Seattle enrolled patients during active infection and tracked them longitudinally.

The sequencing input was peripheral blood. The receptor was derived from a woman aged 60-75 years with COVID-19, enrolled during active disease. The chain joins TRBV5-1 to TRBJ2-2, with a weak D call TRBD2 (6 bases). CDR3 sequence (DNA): TGCGCCAGCAGGGAGGGTGCGAACACCGGGGAGCTGTTTTTT. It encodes CASREGANTGELFF.